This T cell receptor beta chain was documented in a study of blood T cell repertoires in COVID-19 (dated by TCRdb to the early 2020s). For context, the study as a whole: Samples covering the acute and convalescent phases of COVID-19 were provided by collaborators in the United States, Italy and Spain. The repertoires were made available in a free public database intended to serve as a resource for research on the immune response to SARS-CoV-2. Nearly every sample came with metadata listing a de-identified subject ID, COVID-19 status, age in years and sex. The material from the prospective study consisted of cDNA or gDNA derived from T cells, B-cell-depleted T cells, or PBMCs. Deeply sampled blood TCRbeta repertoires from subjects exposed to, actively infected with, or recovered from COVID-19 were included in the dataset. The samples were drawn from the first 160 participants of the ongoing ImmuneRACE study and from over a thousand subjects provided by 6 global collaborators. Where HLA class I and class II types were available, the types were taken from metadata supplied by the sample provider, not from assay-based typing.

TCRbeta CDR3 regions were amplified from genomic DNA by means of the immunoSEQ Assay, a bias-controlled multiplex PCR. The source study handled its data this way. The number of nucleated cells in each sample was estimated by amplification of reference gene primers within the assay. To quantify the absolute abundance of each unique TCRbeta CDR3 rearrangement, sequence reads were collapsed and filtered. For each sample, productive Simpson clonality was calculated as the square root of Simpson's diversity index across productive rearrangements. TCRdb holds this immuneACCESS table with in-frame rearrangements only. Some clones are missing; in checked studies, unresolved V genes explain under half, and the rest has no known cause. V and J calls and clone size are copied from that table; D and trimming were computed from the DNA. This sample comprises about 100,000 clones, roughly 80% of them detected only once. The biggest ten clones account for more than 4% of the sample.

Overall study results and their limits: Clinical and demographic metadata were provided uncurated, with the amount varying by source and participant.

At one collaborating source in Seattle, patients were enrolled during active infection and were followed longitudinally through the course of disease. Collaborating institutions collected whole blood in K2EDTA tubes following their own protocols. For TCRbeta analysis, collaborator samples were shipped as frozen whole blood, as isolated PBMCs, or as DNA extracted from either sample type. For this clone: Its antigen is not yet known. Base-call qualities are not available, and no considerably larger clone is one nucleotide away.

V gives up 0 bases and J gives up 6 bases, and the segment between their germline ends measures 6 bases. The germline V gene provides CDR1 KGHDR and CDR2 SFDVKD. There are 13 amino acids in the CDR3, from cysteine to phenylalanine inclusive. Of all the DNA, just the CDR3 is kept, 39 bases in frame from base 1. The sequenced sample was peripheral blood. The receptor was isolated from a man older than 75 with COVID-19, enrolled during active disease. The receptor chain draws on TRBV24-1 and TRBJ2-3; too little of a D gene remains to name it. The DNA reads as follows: TGTGCCACCAGTGATTTGCCCGGGGATACGCAGTATTTT. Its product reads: CATSDLPGDTQYF.